This T cell receptor (beta chain) was recovered during a study of shared clonotypes between healthy human individuals. Study findings and constraints: The study sampled only blood, and tissue repertoires likely differ.

The assay was carried out at the deep level. Sequencing was performed with immunoSEQ multiplex PCR; in TCRdb, only in-frame clones are kept and a portion is missing. The top ten clones hold more than 10% of a sample with about 490,000 clones, about 78% of them seen once. In the case of this clone: What it binds is unknown.

Only Caucasian adults living in Nashville, Tennessee made up the donor group. Sequencing used PBMCs. The source is a woman between 40 and 55 years old in good health. Some clones in this sample may be carry-over from other donors' samples.

This CDR3 reads CASSFRTGYGDEQFF. The CDR3 nucleotides are TGTGCCAGCAGCTTTAGGACAGGGTATGGGGATGAGCAGTTCTTC. This chain connects TRBV7-6 to TRBJ2-1, with TRBD1 matching 8 bases. From germline, CDR1 is SGHVS and CDR2 FNYEAQ. Germline trimming cut 3 bases from V and 8 bases from J; bases unmatched to any gene: 9. CDR3 length: 15 amino acids. Complete variable domain (other parts from reference TRBV7-6 and TRBJ2-1): GAGVSQSPRYKVTKRGQDVALRCDPISGHVSLYWYRQALGQGPEFLTYFNYEAQQDKSGLPNDRFSAERPEGSISTLTIQRTEQRDSAMYRCASSFRTGYGDEQFFGPGTRLTVL.